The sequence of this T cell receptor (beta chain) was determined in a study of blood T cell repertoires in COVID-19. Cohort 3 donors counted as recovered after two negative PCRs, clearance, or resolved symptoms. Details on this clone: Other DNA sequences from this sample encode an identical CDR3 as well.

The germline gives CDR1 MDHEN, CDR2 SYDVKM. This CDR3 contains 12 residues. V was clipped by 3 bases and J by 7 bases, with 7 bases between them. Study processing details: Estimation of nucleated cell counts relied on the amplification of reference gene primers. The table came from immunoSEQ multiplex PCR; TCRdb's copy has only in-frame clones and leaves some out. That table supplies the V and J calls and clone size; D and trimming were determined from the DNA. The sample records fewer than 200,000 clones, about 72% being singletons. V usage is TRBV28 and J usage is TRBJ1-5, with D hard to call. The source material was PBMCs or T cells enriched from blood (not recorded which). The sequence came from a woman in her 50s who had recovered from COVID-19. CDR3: CASSFSGQPQHF. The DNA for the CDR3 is TGTGCCAGCAGTTTCTCGGGGCAGCCCCAGCATTTT.